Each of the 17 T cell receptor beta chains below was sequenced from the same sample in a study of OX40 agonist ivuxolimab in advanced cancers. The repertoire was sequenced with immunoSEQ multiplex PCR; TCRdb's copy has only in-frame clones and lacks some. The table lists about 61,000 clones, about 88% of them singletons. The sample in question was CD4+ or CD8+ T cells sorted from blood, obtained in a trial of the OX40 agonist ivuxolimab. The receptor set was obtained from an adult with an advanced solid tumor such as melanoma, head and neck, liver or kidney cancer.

This CDR3 reads CASSEVDTQETQYF. CDR3 coding DNA: TGTGCCAGCAGTGAGGTTGATACTCAAGAGACCCAGTACTTC. The chain is built from TRBV6-4 and TRBJ2-5; the D is unclear. CDR1 MRHNA and CDR2 SNTAGT come from the germline V gene. Deletions cut 3 bases from V and 2 bases from J, with 10 bases between. CDR3 length: 14 amino acids.

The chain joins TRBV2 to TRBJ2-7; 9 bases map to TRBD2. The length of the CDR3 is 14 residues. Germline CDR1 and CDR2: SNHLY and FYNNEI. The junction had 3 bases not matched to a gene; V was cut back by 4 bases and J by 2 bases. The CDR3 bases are TGTGCCAGCAGTGGGCGGGGGGGACCCTACGAGCAGTACTTC. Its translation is CASSGRGGPYEQYF.

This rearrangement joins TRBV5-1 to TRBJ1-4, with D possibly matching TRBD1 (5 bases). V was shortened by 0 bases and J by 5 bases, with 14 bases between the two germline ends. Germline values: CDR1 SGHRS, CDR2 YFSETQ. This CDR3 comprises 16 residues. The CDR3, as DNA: TGCGCCAGCAGCTTGGATGGCCTCCGGGGGAATGAAAAACTGTTTTTT. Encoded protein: CASSLDGLRGNEKLFF. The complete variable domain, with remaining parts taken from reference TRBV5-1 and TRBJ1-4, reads KAGVTQTPRYLIKTRGQQVTLSCSPISGHRSVSWYQQTPGQGLQFLFEYFSETQRNKGNFPGRFSGRQFSNSRSEMNVSTLELGDSALYLCASSLDGLRGNEKLFFGSGTQLSVL.

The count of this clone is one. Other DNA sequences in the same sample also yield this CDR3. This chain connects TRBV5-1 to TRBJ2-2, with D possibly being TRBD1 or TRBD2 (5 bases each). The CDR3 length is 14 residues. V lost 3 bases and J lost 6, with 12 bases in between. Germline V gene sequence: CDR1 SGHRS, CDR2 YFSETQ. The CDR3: CASSSGPTSGELFF. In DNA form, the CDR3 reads TGCGCCAGCAGCTCGGGACCAACTTCCGGGGAGCTGTTTTTT.

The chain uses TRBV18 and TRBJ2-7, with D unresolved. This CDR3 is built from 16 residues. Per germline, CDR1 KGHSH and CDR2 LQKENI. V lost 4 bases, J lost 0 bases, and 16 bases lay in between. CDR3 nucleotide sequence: TGTGCCAGCTCACGGGGTGTCGGACGGAACTCCTACGAGCAGTACTTC. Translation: CASSRGVGRNSYEQYF.

The CDR3 region has the DNA TGCGCCAGCAGCTTACACGCGATGAACACTGAAGCTTTCTTT. Translating gives CASSLHAMNTEAFF. This sequence joins TRBV5-1 and TRBJ1-1; D gene unclear. Trimming took 2 bases from V and 0 from J, leaving 8 bases between them. The germline V gene has CDR1 SGHRS and CDR2 YFSETQ. The CDR3 totals 14 residues. The entire variable domain, with the rest obtained from reference TRBV5-1 and TRBJ1-1, is as follows: KAGVTQTPRYLIKTRGQQVTLSCSPISGHRSVSWYQQTPGQGLQFLFEYFSETQRNKGNFPGRFSGRQFSNSRSEMNVSTLELGDSALYLCASSLHAMNTEAFFGQGTRLTVV.

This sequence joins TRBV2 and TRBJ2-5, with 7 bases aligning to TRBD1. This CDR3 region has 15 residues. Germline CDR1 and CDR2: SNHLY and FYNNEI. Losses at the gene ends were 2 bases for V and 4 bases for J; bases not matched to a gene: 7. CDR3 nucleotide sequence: TGTGCCAGCAGTGAAACGAGAGGGGGCCTAGAGACCCAGTACTTC. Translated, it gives CASSETRGGLETQYF.

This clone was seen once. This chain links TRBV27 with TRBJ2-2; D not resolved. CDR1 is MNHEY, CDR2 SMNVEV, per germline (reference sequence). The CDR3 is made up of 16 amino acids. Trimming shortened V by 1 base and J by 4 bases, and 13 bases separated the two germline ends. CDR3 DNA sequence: TGTGCCAGCAGTTTATTTGGTCAACTCCTCACCGGGGAGCTGTTTTTT. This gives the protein CASSLFGQLLTGELFF.

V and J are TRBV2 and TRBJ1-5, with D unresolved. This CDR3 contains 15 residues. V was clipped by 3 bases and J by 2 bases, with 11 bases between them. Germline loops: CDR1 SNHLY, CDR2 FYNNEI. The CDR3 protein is CASSDKGMGNQPQHF. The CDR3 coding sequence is TGTGCCAGCAGTGACAAGGGAATGGGCAATCAGCCCCAGCATTTT. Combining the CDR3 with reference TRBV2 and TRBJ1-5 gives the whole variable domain EPEVTQTPSHQVTQMGQEVILRCVPISNHLYFYWYRQILGQKVEFLVSFYNNEISEKSEIFDDQFSVERPDGSNFTLKIRSTKLEDSAMYFCASSDKGMGNQPQHFGDGTRLSIL.

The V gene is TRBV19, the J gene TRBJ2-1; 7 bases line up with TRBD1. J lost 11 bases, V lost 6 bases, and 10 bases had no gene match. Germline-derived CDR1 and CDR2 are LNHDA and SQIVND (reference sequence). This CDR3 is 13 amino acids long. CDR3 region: CASSETRQGQQFF. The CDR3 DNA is TGTGCCAGTAGCGAGACCAGACAGGGACAGCAGTTCTTC.

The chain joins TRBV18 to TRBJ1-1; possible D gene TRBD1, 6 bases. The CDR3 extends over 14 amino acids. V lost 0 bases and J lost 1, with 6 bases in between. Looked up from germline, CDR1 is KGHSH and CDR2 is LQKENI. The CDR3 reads CASSPPRGNTEAFF. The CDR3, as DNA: TGTGCCAGCTCACCACCCAGGGGGAACACTGAAGCTTTCTTT.

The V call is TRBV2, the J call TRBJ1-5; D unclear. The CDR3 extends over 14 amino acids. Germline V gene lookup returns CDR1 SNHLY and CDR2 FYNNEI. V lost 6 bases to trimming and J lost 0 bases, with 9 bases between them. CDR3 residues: CASRVLHSNQPQHF. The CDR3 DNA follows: TGTGCCAGCAGGGTTCTGCATAGCAATCAGCCCCAGCATTTT.

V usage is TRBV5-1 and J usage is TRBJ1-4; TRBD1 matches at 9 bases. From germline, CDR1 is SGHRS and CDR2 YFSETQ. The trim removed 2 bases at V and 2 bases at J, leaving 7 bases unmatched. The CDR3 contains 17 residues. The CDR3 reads CASSFRTGEQTNEKLFF. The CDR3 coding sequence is TGCGCCAGCAGCTTCCGGACAGGGGAGCAGACTAATGAAAAACTGTTTTTT.

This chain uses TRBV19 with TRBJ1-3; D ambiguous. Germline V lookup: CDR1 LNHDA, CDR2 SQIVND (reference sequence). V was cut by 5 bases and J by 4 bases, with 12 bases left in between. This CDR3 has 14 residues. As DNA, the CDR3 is TGTGCCAGTAGTGGTGACCCCCGGGGAAACACCATATATTTT. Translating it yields CASSGDPRGNTIYF.

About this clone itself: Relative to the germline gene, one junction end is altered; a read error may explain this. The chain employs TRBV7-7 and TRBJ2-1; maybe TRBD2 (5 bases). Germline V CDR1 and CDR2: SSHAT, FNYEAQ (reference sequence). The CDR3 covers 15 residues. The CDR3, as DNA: TGTGCTAGCAGCTTAGCGTCAAGCTCCTACAATGAGCAGTTCTTC. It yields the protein CASSLASSSYNEQFF. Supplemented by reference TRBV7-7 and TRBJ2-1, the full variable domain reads GAGVSQSPRYKVTKRGQDVTLRCDPISSHATLYWYQQALGQGPEFLTYFNYEAQPDKSGLPSDRFSAERPEGSISTLTIQRTEQRDSAMYRCASSLASSSYNEQFFGPGTRLTVL.

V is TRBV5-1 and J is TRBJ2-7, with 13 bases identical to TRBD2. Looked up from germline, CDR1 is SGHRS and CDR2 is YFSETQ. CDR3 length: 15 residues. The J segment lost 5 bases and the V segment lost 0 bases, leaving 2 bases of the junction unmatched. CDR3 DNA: TGCGCCAGCAGCTTGGGGACTAGCGGGGGCCACGAGCAGTACTTC. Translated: CASSLGTSGGHEQYF.

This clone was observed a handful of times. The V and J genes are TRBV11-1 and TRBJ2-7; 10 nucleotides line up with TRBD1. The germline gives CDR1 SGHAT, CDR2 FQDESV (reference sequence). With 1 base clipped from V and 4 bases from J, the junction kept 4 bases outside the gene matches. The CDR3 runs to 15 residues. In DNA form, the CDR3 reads TGTGCCAGCAGCTTAGAGGGACAGGGGATGTACGAGCAGTACTTC. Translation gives CASSLEGQGMYEQYF. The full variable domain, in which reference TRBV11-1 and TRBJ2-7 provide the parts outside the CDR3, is EAEVAQSPRYKITEKSQAVAFWCDPISGHATLYWYRQILGQGPELLVQFQDESVVDDSQLPKDRFSAERLKGVDSTLKIQPAELGDSAMYLCASSLEGQGMYEQYFGPGTRLTVT.